This TCR beta chain originates from a study of blood T cell repertoires in COVID-19. Whole-study context: COVID-19 samples, acute and convalescent, were from the United States, Italy and Spain.

Which cohort a participant joined came from the clinical history participants gave. Donors in Cohort 3 who had recovered were those with two negative PCRs, healthcare professional clearance, or resolution of their symptoms. The CDR3 length is 15 residues. The germline gives CDR1 SGHDT, CDR2 YYEEEE. V was cut by 2 bases and J by 1 base, with 12 bases left in between. Per the authors' pipeline: Estimation of nucleated cell counts was performed using reference gene primer amplification. Sequencing used immunoSEQ multiplex PCR; TCRdb keeps in-frame clones, though not all of them. Clone size and V and J calls were adopted from that table, with D and trimming inferred from the DNA. The repertoire has about 160,000 clones, over 75% of them found once; the top ten carry approximately 6.6%.

Sequenced material: PBMCs or T cells enriched from blood (not recorded which). The receptor comes from a woman between 50 and 59 years old who had recovered from COVID-19. The V and J genes are TRBV5-6 and TRBJ1-1; no clear D gene. DNA of the CDR3: TGTGCCAGCAGCTTTGCGTACAGACAGAACACTGAAGCTTTCTTT. Translated, it gives CASSFAYRQNTEAFF.